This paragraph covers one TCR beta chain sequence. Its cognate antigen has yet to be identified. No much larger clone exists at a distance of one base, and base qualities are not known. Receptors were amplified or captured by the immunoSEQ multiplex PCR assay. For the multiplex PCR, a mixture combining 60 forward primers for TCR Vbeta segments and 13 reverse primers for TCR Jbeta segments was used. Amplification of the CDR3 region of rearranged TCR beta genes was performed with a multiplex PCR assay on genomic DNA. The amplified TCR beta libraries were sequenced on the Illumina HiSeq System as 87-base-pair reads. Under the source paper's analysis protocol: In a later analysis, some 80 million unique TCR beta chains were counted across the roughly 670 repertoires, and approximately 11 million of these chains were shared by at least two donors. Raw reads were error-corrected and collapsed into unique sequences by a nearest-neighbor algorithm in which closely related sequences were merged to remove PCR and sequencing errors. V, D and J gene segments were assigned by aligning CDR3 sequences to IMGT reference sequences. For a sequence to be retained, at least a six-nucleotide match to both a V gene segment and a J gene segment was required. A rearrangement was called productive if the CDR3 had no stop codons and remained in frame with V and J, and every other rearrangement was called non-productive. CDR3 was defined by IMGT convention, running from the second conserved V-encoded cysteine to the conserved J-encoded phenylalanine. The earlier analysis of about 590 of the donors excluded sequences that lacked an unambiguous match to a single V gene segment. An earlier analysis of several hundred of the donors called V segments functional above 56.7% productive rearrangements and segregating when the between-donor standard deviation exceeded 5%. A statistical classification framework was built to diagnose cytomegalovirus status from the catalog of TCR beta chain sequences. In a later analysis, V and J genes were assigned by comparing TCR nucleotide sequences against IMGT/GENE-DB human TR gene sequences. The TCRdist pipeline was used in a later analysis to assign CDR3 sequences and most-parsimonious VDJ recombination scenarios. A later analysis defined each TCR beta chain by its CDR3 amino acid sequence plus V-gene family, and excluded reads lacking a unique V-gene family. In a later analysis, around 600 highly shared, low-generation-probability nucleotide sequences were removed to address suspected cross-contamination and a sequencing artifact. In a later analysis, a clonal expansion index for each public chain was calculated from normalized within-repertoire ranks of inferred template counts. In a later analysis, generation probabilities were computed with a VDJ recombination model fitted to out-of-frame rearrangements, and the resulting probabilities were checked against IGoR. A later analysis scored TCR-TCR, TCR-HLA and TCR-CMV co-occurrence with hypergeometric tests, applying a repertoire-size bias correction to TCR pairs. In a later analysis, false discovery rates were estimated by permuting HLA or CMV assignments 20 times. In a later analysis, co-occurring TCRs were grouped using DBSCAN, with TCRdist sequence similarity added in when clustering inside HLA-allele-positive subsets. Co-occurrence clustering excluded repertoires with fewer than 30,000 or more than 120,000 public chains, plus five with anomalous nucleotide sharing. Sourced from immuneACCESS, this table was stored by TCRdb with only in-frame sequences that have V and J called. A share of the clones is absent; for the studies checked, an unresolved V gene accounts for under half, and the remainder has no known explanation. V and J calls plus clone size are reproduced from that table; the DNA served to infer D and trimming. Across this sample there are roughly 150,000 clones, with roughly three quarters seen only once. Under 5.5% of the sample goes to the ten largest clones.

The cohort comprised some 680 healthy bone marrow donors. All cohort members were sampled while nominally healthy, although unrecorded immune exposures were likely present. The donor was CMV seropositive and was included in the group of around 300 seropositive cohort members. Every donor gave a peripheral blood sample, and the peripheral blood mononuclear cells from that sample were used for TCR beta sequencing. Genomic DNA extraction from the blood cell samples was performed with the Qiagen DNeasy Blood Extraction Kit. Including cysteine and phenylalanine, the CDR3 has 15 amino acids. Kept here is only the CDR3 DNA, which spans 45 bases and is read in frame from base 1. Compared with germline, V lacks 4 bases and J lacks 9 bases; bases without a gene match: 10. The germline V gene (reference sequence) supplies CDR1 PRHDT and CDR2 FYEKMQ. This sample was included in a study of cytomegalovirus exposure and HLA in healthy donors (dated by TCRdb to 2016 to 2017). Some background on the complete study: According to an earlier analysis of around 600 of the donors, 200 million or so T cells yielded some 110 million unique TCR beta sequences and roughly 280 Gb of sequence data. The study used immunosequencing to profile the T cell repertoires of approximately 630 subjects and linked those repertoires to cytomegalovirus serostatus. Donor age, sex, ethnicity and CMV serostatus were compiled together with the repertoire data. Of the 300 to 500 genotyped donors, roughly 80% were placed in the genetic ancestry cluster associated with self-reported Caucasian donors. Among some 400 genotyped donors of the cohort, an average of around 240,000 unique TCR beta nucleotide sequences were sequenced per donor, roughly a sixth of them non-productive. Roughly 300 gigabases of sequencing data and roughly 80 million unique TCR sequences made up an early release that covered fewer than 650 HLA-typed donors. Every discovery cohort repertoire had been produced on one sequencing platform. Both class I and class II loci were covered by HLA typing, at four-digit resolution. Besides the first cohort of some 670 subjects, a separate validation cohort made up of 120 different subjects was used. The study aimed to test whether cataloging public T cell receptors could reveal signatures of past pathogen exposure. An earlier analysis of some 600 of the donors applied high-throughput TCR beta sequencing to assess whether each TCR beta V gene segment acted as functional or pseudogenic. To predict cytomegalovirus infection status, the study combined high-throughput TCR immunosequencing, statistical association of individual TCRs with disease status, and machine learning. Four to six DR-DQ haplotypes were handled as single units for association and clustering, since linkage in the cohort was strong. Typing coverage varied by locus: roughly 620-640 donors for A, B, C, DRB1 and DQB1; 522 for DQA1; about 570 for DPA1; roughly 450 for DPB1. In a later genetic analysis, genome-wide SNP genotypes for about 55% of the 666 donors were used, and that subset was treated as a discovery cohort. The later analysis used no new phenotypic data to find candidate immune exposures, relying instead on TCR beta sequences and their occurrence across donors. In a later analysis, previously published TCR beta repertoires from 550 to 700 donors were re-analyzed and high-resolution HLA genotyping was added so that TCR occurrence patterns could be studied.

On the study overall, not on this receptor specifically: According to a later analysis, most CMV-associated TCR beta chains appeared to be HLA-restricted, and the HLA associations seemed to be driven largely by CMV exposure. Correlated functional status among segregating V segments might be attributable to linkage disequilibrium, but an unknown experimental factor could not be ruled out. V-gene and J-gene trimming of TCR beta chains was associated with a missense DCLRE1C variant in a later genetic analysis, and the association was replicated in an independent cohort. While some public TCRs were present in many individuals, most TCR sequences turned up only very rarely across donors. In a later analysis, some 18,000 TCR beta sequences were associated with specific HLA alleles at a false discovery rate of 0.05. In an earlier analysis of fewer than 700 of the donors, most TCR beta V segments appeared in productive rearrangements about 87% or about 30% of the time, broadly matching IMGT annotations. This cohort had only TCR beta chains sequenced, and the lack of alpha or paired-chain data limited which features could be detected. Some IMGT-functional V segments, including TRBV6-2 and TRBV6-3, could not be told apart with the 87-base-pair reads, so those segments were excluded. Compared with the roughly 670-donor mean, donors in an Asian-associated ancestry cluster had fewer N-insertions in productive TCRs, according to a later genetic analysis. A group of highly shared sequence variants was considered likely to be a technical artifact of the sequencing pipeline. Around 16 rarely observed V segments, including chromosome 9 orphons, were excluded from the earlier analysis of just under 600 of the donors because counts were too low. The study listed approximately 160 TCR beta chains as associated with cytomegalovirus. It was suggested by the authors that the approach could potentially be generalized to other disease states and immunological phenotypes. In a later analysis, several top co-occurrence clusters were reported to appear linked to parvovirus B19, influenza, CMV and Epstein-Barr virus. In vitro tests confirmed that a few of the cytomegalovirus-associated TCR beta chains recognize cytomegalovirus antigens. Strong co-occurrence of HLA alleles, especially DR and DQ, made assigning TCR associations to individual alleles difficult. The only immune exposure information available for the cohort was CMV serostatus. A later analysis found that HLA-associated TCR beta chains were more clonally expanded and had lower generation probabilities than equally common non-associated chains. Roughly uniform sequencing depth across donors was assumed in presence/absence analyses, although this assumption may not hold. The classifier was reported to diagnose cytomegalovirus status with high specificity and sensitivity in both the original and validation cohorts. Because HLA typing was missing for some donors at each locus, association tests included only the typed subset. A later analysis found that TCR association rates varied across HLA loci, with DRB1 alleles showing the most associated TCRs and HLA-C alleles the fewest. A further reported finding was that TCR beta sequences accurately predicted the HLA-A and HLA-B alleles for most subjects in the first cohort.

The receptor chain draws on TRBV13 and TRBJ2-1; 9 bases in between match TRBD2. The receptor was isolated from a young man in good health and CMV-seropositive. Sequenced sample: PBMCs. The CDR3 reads CASSSGLASVVEQFF. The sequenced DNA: TGTGCCAGCAGCTCTGGACTAGCGTCCGTCGTTGAGCAGTTCTTC.